The rows below give T cell receptor beta chains drawn from one sample of a study of OX40 agonist ivuxolimab in advanced cancers. This table comes from immunoSEQ multiplex PCR, and its TCRdb copy is limited to in-frame clones, with some not included. This table has around 31,000 clones, 75% to 95% appearing once. The specimen comprised CD4+ or CD8+ T cells sorted from blood, sampled in a trial of the OX40 agonist ivuxolimab. These TCRs come from an adult with an advanced solid tumor such as melanoma, head and neck, liver or kidney cancer. Each CDR3 is given with its conserved first and last residue. D genes are given only for firm matches. Expanded clones are given a class, and other clones once, few, many or no size at all.

size | J | D | V | CDR3
once | TRBJ2-3 | - | TRBV27 | CAVGTQYF
- | TRBJ2-1 | - | TRBV6-5 | CASSPGPGNEQFF
- | TRBJ2-3 | TRBD2 | TRBV4-1 | CASSQVRSGAAVSDTQYF
few | TRBJ2-7 | - | TRBV6-5 | CASSYQGTYEQYF
- | TRBJ1-2 | TRBD1 | TRBV5-8 | CASRPTQSPGEGQGNYGYTF
- | TRBJ2-3 | TRBD2 | TRBV19 | CASSPTGLAGDIYTDTQYF
few | TRBJ1-2 | TRBD1 | TRBV7-9 | CASSDRGYGYTF
- | TRBJ2-1 | - | TRBV5-1 | CASSWEGGRPEGYNEQFF
- | TRBJ2-7 | TRBD1 | TRBV19 | CASSTGQGAVYEQYF
- | TRBJ2-3 | TRBD2 | TRBV2 | CAARTSGRAYTDTQYF
- | TRBJ2-1 | - | TRBV6-6 | CASSYTRAYNEQFF
- | TRBJ2-3 | TRBD1 | TRBV28 | CASSSSDRASSTDTQYF
once | TRBJ2-1 | - | TRBV2 | CASSFLVLNEQFF
- | TRBJ2-3 | - | TRBV19 | CASNGGLLISTSTDTQYF
- | TRBJ1-3 | - | TRBV7-8 | CASSLQGSGNTIYF
- | TRBJ2-1 | - | TRBV29-1 | CSMDSSYNEQFF
- | TRBJ2-7 | - | TRBV9 | CASSVGASNEQYF